The 9 T cell receptor beta chains below all came from one sample that was sequenced in a study of T cells in Graves' hyperthyroidism and ophthalmopathy. Researchers amplified the TCR beta CDR3 regions from RNA transcripts. The primer set for the first-round RT-PCR of the TCR CDR3 was HTBI. TCRdb re-analysed the multiplex PCR reads in MiXCR, keeping a single row per CDR3 protein. The table records approximately 640,000 distinct CDR3 sequences, 15% to 20% of them present only once. Material for sequencing was blood. The source is a woman between 25 and 40 years old with Graves' hyperthyroidism.

The genes are TRBV20-1 and TRBJ2-3; D not resolved. The V end lost 4 bases, the J end lost 1 base, and 12 bases lay between the germline ends. Germline CDR1 and CDR2: DFQATT and SNEGSKA (reference sequence). The CDR3 has 14 residues. CDR3 loop: CSAIRSWGTDTQYF. The CDR3 DNA sequence: TGCAGTGCTATCCGATCCTGGGGCACAGATACGCAGTATTTT.

In this sample, this clonotype turned up a few times. The chain uses TRBV15 and TRBJ1-1; unclear D gene. This CDR3 contains 13 residues. Germline V gene data show CDR1 as LNHNV and CDR2 as YYDKDF (reference sequence). Between the trimmed V and J ends, which lost 1 base and 3 bases, there was a span of 6 bases. The DNA for the CDR3 is TGTGCCACCAGCAGAGGGATAGACACTGAAGCTTTCTTT. It is translated as CATSRGIDTEAFF.

This clonotype was counted many times. V gene TRBV28 combines with J gene TRBJ1-1; D ambiguous. Trimming left V 2 bases short and J 3 bases short, with 10 bases between. This CDR3 has 14 amino acids. Germline CDR1 and CDR2: MDHEN and SYDVKM. The CDR3 DNA reads TGTGCCAGCAGTTTACCCGGACCCGACACTGAAGCTTTCTTT. It encodes CASSLPGPDTEAFF.

The chain joins TRBV6-1 to TRBJ2-1, with D possibly TRBD2 on 5 matching bases. The CDR3 extends over 16 amino acids. With 3 bases removed from V and 4 bases from J, the gap between germline ends came to 16 bases. The germline CDR1 and CDR2 sequences are MNHNS and SASEGT. CDR3 loop: CASSELPGINYNEQFF. The CDR3 region has the DNA TGTGCCAGCAGTGAGCTGCCCGGGATCAATTACAATGAGCAGTTCTTC.

A note on this clonotype: This clone may be a read error of a much larger clone one base away. V is TRBV7-2 and J is TRBJ1-5, with TRBD1 identical over 7 bases. There are 15 residues in the CDR3. Germline V gene data show CDR1 as SGHTA and CDR2 as FQGNSA. CDR3 sequence reads: CASGLVGSDRQPQHF. CDR3 nucleotides: TGTGCCAGCGGCTTAGTGGGATCGGACAGGCAACCCCAGCATTTT.

This clonotype was observed many times. CDR3 region: CASNRGGNEQYF. In nucleotides, the CDR3 is TGTGCCAGCAATAGAGGGGGCAACGAGCAGTACTTC. The J gene is TRBJ2-7, the V gene TRBV12-3 or TRBV12-4; TRBD1 agrees at 7 bases. V was clipped by 7 bases and J by 5 bases; unmatched bases: 5. The CDR3 extends over 12 amino acids.

The chain links TRBV5-1 to TRBJ2-4, with D tentatively TRBD1 (5 bases). Germline V gene sequence: CDR1 SGHRS, CDR2 YFSETQ. This CDR3 spans 11 amino acids. Trimming left V 0 bases short and J 12 bases short, with 7 bases between. Here the CDR3 DNA reads TGCGCCAGCAGCTTGGCAGGGAATCAGTACTTC. This gives the protein CASSLAGNQYF.

Many counts were recorded for this clonotype. The chain recombines TRBV2 with TRBJ2-5, with 8 positions matching TRBD1. Germline CDR1 reads SNHLY; CDR2 reads FYNNEI. The CDR3 extends over 15 amino acids. The junction had 9 bases not matched to a gene; V was cut back by 6 bases and J by 3 bases. Here the CDR3 reads CASSTDRVGKETQYF. The DNA of the CDR3 is TGTGCCAGCAGCACGGACAGGGTCGGGAAAGAGACCCAGTACTTC.

This clonotype showed up just a few times. At one end the junction does not follow the germline gene, possibly because of a read error. This sequence joins TRBV7-9 and TRBJ2-7; no reliable D call. The V gene's germline CDR1 is SEHNR and CDR2 FQNEAQ (reference sequence). This CDR3 has 12 amino acids. In DNA, the CDR3 is TGTGCCAGCAGCTTAGACCCCCTACGGCGCAACTTC. Translation: CASSLDPLRRNF.